These 18 T cell receptor beta chains share one sample of origin, sequenced in a study of T cell repertoires in cytomegalovirus infection. A single record per CDR3 protein comes from TCRdb applying MiXCR to the reads. The data show approximately 630,000 distinct CDR3 sequences, 20% to 25% seen once. Sequenced: CD8+ T cells from PBMCs. The receptors were sampled from a human donor in good health (CMV status not recorded). Some clones in this sample may be carry-over from other donors' samples.

This clonotype has more than one count but fewer than ten. The V and J genes are TRBV7-9 and TRBJ1-5; D gene unclear. The V end lost 5 bases, the J end lost 3 bases, and 11 bases lay between the germline ends. CDR3 size: 14 residues. Per germline, CDR1 SEHNR and CDR2 FQNEAQ (reference sequence). CDR3 sequence (DNA): TGTGCCAGCAGCCACCGGACGGACAATCAGCCCCAGCATTTT. Amino acid sequence: CASSHRTDNQPQHF.

This chain uses TRBV9 with TRBJ2-6; TRBD1 agrees at 11 bases. V trimming: 3 bases; J trimming: 1 base; junction bases outside the gene matches: 6. This CDR3 has 18 residues. The germline CDR1 and CDR2 sequences are SGDLS and YYNGEE. In DNA, the CDR3 is TGTGCCAGCAGCGCGCCCGGGACAGGGGGGTCTGGGGCCAACGTCCTGACTTTC. This sequence encodes CASSAPGTGGSGANVLTF. Full variable domain (outside the CDR3, taken from reference TRBV9 and TRBJ2-6): DSGVTQTPKHLITATGQRVTLRCSPRSGDLSVYWYQQSLDQGLQFLIQYYNGEERAKGNILERFSAQQFPDLHSELNLSSLELGDSALYFCASSAPGTGGSGANVLTFGAGSRLTVL.

There are a few counts of this clonotype. The J gene is TRBJ2-2, the V gene TRBV15; no reliable D call. Germline V gene sequence: CDR1 LNHNV, CDR2 YYDKDF (reference sequence). This CDR3 has 11 residues. Trimming left V 6 bases short and J 6 bases short, with 5 bases between. This CDR3 reads CATSLPGELFF. CDR3 bases: TGTGCCACCAGTCTCCCCGGGGAGCTGTTTTTT.

This rearrangement joins TRBV29-1 to TRBJ1-2, with 9 bases lining up with TRBD1. Germline-derived CDR1 and CDR2 are SQVTM and ANQGSEA. The CDR3 extends over 13 amino acids. Trimming cost V 8 bases and J 7 bases; bases outside gene matches: 11. Here the CDR3 DNA reads TGCAGCACGACCCCGACAGGGGGAGGTGGCTACACCTTC. The encoded protein is CSTTPTGGGGYTF.

This sequence joins TRBV28 and TRBJ1-5; D is unresolved. Trimming removed 3 bases at V and 7 bases at J, with 16 bases between. From germline, CDR1 is MDHEN and CDR2 SYDVKM. This CDR3 contains 15 residues. CDR3 residues: CASSFPAGYQQPQHF. Here the CDR3 DNA reads TGTGCCAGCAGTTTTCCCGCTGGTTACCAACAGCCCCAGCATTTT.

This clonotype was recorded many times. The rearrangement uses TRBV7-8 and TRBJ2-3, with D perhaps TRBD1 (6 bases). Germline CDR1 and CDR2: SGHVS and FQNEAQ. CDR3 size: 15 residues. Between the trimmed V and J ends, which lost 2 bases and 5 bases, there was a span of 14 bases. Written as DNA, the CDR3 is TGTGCCAGCAGCTTACAGGGGAGAAGGGGAGATACGCAGTATTTT. Its translation: CASSLQGRRGDTQYF.

This chain uses TRBV4-1 with TRBJ2-2; D possibly corresponds to TRBD2 (7 bases). The CDR3 spans 18 residues. Trimming took off 4 bases at V and 7 bases at J, with 25 bases between the two ends. Germline V lookup: CDR1 MGHRA, CDR2 YSYEKL. Here the CDR3 DNA reads TGCGCCAGCAGCCTAAGCCCCCCATGGGGGGGCAGAGGCGGGGAGCTGTTTTTT. The encoded protein is CASSLSPPWGGRGGELFF.

This rearrangement joins TRBV14 to TRBJ2-1, with D perhaps matching TRBD1 (6 bases). Trimming left V 2 bases short and J 4 bases short, with 12 bases between. Germline-derived CDR1 and CDR2 are SGHDN and FVKESK. The CDR3 has 15 amino acids. Here the CDR3 reads CASSQLDSLYNEQFF. The CDR3 DNA is TGTGCCAGCAGCCAATTGGACAGCCTATACAATGAGCAGTTCTTC.

CDR3 DNA sequence: TGTGCCAGCCGAGGTTTCTCCACAGATACGCAGTATTTT. This gives the protein CASRGFSTDTQYF. This chain links TRBV28 with TRBJ2-3; D uncertain. Germline V gene data show CDR1 as MDHEN and CDR2 as SYDVKM. Trimming took off 8 bases at V and 2 bases at J, with 11 bases between the two ends. The CDR3 covers 13 residues.

This clonotype came up many times. The chain carries TRBV7-9 and TRBJ2-4; weak D call: TRBD2 (6 bases). CDR3 length equals 17 residues. The V end was cut by 5 bases, the J end by 2 bases, with 19 bases between. Germline-derived CDR1 and CDR2 are SEHNR and FQNEAQ (reference sequence). The CDR3 DNA follows: TGTGCCAGCAGCCAAGGCGGGGCAGGGTCGTCCAAAAACATTCAGTACTTC. Protein: CASSQGGAGSSKNIQYF.

A few counts support this clonotype. V gene TRBV12-3 or TRBV12-4 combines with J gene TRBJ1-2, with TRBD1 identical over 9 bases. V was clipped by 8 bases and J by 4 bases; unmatched bases: 5. CDR3 length: 13 residues. CDR3 in amino acids: CASLTGGPYGYTF. The CDR3 region has the DNA TGTGCCAGCCTAACAGGGGGCCCCTATGGCTACACCTTC.

This sequence joins TRBV7-2 and TRBJ1-2, with a weak D call TRBD1 (5 bases). This CDR3 contains 17 residues. Germline CDR1 SGHTA, CDR2 FQGNSA. The ends were cut back, 1 base at V and 4 bases at J, with 19 bases in the middle. The CDR3 DNA is TGTGCCAGCAGCTTAGAGTCGCTATGGCATGGGGGCTATGGCTACACCTTC. Protein product: CASSLESLWHGGYGYTF.

This chain joins TRBV19 and TRBJ1-2, with D unresolved. This CDR3 has 15 residues. Trimming took 8 bases from V and 0 from J, leaving 16 bases between them. CDR1 and CDR2 from the germline V gene are LNHDA and SQIVND (reference sequence). The CDR3 here is CASRGPRGTNYGYTF. CDR3 coding DNA: TGTGCCAGTCGCGGCCCCCGGGGAACTAACTATGGCTACACCTTC.

This clonotype was seen more than once but under ten times. CDR3 residues: CASSWANAYEQYF. The CDR3, as DNA: TGCGCCAGCAGCTGGGCAAACGCCTACGAGCAGTACTTC. This chain joins TRBV5-1 and TRBJ2-7; D is unclear. Germline loops: CDR1 SGHRS, CDR2 YFSETQ. This CDR3 spans 13 amino acids. V lost 3 bases, J lost 2 bases, and 9 bases lay in between.

The table lists this clonotype with many counts. The gene calls are TRBV7-9 and TRBJ2-1, with D possibly being TRBD2 (6 bases). CDR1 is SEHNR and CDR2 is FQNEAQ in the germline V gene (reference sequence). The ends were cut back, 4 bases at V and 6 bases at J, with 13 bases in the middle. CDR3 length: 14 residues. The CDR3 region is CASSSSGTFNEQFF. DNA of the CDR3: TGTGCCAGCAGCTCCTCCGGGACTTTCAATGAGCAGTTCTTC.

This clonotype was observed many times. The chain couples TRBV27 to TRBJ1-4; D perhaps matches TRBD1 (6 bases). This CDR3 contains 17 residues. Germline CDR1 reads MNHEY; CDR2 reads SMNVEV (reference sequence). The V gene lost 5 bases and the J gene lost 5 bases, with 21 bases spanning the gap. The DNA of the CDR3 is TGTGCCAGCAGTCCCCTGGGGGGGCGCTTGGTGAATGAAAAACTGTTTTTT. Its protein product is CASSPLGGRLVNEKLFF.

The V call is TRBV10-3, the J call TRBJ2-3; TRBD1 might be the D (5 bases). Germline CDR1 is ENHRY and CDR2 is SYGVKD. This CDR3 has 15 amino acids. Trimming took off 3 bases at V and 5 bases at J, with 15 bases between the two ends. This CDR3 reads CAISETLGAEDTQYF. The CDR3 DNA follows: TGTGCCATCAGTGAAACCTTAGGGGCTGAAGATACGCAGTATTTT.

This clonotype has only a few counts. The rearrangement links TRBV5-6 to TRBJ1-1, with a possible D match to TRBD1 (5 bases). Germline-derived CDR1 and CDR2 are SGHDT and YYEEEE. Trimming cost V 5 bases and J 8 bases, with 13 bases left between them. The CDR3 is made up of 12 amino acids. The CDR3 DNA reads as TGTGCCAGCAGTTTCAGGGTAGCCGAAGCTTTCTTT. Encoded protein: CASSFRVAEAFF. Filled out from reference TRBV5-6 and TRBJ1-1, the complete variable domain reads DAGVTQSPTHLIKTRGQQVTLRCSPKSGHDTVSWYQQALGQGPQFIFQYYEEEERQRGNFPDRFSGHQFPNYSSELNVNALLLGDSALYLCASSFRVAEAFFGQGTRLTVV.